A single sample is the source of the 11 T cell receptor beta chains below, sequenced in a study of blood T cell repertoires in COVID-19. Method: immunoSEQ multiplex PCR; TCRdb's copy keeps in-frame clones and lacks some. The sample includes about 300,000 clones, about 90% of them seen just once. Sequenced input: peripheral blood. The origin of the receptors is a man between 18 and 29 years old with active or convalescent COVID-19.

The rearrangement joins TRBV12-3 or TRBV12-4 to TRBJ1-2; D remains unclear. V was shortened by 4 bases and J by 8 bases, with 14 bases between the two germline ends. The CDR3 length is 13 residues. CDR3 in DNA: TGTGCCAGCAGTTCCAAACGAGGTGGAGGCTACACCTTC. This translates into CASSSKRGGGYTF.

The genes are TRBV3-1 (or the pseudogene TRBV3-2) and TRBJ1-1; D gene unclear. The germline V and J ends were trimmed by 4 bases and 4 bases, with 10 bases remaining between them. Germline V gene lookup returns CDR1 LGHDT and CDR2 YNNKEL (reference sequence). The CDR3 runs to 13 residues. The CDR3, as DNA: TGTGCCAGCAGCCCTCTTGCCGGCACTGAAGCTTTCTTT. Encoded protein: CASSPLAGTEAFF.

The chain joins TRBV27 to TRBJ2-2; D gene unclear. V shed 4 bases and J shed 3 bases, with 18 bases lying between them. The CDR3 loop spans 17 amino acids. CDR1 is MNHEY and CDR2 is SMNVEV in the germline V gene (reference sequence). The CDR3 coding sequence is TGTGCCAGCAGTTCGATAGAAGGCGTAGCCTACACCGGGGAGCTGTTTTTT. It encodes CASSSIEGVAYTGELFF.

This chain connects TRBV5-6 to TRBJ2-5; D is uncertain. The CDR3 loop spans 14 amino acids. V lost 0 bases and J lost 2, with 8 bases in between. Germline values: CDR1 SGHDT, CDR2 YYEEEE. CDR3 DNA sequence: TGTGCCAGCAGCTTGGTTTTTGAGCAAGAGACCCAGTACTTC. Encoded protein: CASSLVFEQETQYF. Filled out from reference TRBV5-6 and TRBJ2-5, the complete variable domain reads DAGVTQSPTHLIKTRGQQVTLRCSPKSGHDTVSWYQQALGQGPQFIFQYYEEEERQRGNFPDRFSGHQFPNYSSELNVNALLLGDSALYLCASSLVFEQETQYFGPGTRLLVL.

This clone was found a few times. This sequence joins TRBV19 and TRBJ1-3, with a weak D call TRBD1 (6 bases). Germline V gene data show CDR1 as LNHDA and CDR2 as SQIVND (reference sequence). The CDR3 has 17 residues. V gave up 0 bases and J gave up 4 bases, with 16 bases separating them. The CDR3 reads CASSIDWFTGPGNTIYF. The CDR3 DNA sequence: TGTGCCAGTAGTATAGATTGGTTCACAGGGCCCGGAAACACCATATATTTT.

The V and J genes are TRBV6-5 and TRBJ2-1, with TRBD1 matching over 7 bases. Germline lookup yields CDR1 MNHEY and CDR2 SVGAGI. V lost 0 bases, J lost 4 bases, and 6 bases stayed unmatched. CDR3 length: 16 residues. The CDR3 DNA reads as TGTGCCAGCAGTTACTCCGGGACAGAGATTTACAATGAGCAGTTCTTC. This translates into CASSYSGTEIYNEQFF.

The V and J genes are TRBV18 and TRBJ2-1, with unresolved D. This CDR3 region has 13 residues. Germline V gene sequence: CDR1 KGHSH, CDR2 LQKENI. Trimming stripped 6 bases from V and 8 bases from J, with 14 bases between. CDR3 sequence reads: CASSPRVTDEQFF. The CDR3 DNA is TGTGCCAGCTCGCCCCGGGTTACCGATGAGCAGTTCTTC.

Here the CDR3 reads CASSLVSGSENEQFF. The CDR3 DNA reads as TGTGCCAGCAGCTTAGTTAGCGGGAGTGAGAATGAGCAGTTCTTC. The V gene is TRBV11-3, the J gene TRBJ2-1; 9 bases are shared with TRBD2. V shed 1 base, J shed 7 bases, and the junction held 5 bases outside the gene matches. The length of the CDR3 is 15 residues. Germline V gene lookup returns CDR1 SGHNT and CDR2 YENEEA.

In DNA, the CDR3 is TGTGCCAGCAGCCCCCGTGCAGGGCACAATGAGCAGTTCTTC. Residues: CASSPRAGHNEQFF. The rearrangement uses TRBV7-9 and TRBJ2-1, with D possibly being TRBD1 (5 bases). The V end lost 5 bases, the J end lost 5 bases, and 13 bases lay between the germline ends. The CDR3 is made up of 14 amino acids. Looked up from germline, CDR1 is SEHNR and CDR2 is FQNEAQ (reference sequence).

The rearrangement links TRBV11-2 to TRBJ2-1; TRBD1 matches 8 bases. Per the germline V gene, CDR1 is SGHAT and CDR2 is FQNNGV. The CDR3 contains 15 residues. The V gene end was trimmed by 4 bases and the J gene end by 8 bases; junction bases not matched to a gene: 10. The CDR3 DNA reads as TGTGCCAGCAGCTCCAGGGGGCGCGGTATCGATGAGCAGTTCTTC. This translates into CASSSRGRGIDEQFF. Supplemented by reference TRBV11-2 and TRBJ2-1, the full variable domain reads EAGVAQSPRYKIIEKRQSVAFWCNPISGHATLYWYQQILGQGPKLLIQFQNNGVVDDSQLPKDRFSAERLKGVDSTLKIQPAKLEDSAVYLCASSSRGRGIDEQFFGPGTRLTVL.

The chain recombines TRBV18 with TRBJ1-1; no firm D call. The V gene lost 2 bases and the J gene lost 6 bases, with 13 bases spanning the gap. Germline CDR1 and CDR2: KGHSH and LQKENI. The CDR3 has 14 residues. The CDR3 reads CASSPIFRESEAFF. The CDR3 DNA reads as TGTGCCAGCTCACCAATATTTCGGGAGTCTGAAGCTTTCTTT.